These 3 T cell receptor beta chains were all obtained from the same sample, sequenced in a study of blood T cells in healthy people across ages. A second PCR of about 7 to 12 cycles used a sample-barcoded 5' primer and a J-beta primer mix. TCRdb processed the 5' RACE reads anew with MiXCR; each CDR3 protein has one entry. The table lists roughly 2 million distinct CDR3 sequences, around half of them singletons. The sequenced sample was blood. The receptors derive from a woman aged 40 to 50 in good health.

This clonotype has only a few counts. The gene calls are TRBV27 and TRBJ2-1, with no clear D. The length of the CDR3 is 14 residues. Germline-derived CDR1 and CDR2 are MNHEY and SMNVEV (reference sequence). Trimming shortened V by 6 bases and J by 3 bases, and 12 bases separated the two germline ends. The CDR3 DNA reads TGTGCCAGCAGCTCTGCCGATGGCTACAATGAGCAGTTCTTC. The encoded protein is CASSSADGYNEQFF.

DNA of the CDR3: TGTGCCAGCAGTTACTCTACAGGGGATCAGCCCCAGCATTTT. This gives the protein CASSYSTGDQPQHF. V and J are TRBV6-5 and TRBJ1-5, with TRBD1 matching 7 bases. The CDR3 covers 14 residues. Trimming removed 0 bases from V and 5 bases from J; junction bases left unmatched: 1. CDR1 and CDR2 from the germline V gene are MNHEY and SVGAGI.

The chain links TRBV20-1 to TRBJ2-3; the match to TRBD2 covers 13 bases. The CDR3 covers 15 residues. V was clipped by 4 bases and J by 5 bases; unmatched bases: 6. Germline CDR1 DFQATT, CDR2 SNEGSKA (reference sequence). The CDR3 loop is CSAKTSGGPGDTQYF. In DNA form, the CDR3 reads TGCAGTGCTAAGACTAGCGGGGGGCCGGGAGATACGCAGTATTTT.